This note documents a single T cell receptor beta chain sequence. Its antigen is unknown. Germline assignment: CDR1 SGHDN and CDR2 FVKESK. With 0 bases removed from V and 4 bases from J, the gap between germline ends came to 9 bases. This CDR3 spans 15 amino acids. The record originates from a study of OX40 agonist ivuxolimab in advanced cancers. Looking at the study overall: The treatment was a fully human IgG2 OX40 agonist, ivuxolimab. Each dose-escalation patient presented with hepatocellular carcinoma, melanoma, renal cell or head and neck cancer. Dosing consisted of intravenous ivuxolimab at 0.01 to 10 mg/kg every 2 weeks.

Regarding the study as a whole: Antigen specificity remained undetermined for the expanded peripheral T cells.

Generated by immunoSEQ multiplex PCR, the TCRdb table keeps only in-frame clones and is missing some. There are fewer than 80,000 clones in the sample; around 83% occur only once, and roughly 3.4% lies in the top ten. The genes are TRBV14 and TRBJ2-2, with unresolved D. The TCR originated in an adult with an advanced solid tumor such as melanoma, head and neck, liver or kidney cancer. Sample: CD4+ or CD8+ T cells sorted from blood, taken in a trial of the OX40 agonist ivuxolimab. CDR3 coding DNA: TGTGCCAGCAGCCAAGATCTCACCCTCACCGGGGAGCTGTTTTTT. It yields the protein CASSQDLTLTGELFF.